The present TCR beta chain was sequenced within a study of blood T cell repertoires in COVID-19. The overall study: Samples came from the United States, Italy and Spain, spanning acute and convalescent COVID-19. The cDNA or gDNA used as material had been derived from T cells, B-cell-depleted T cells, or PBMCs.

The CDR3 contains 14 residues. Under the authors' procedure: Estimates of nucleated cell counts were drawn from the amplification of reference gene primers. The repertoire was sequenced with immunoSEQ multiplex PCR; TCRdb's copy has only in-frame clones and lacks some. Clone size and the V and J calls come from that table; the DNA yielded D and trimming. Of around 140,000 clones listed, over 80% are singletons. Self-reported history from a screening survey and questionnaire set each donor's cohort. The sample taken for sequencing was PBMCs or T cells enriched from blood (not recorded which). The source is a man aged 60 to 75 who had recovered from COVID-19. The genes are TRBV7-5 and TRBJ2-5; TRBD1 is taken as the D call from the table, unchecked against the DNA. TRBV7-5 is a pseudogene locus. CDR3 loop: CARSIGQGSETQYF. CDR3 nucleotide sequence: TGTGCCAGAAGCATAGGACAGGGATCAGAGACCCAGTACTTC.